This TCR beta chain was profiled in a study of blood T cell repertoires in COVID-19. Study-level information: The cDNA or gDNA used as material had been derived from T cells, B-cell-depleted T cells, or PBMCs.

Per the study methods: Amplified reference gene primers provided the basis for estimating nucleated cell counts. TCRdb's table, derived via immunoSEQ multiplex PCR, lists solely in-frame clones and lacks some. D and trimming were read from the DNA, whereas the V and J calls and clone size are those reported in that table. The profile shows approximately 210,000 clones, roughly 84% of them singletons. Germline CDR1 is LNHDA and CDR2 is SQIVND (reference sequence). Trimming shortened V by 6 bases and J by 1 base, and 19 bases separated the two germline ends. The CDR3 covers 17 residues. This receptor was identified in a woman aged 80 or over with acute or convalescent COVID-19. The gene calls are TRBV19 and TRBJ1-5; a possible D gene is TRBD1 (6 bases). Sequencing was carried out using peripheral blood. For the CDR3, the DNA is TGTGCCAGTAGCCCTCCCGGAAGGGGGACGAGCAATCAGCCCCAGCATTTT. Translating it yields CASSPPGRGTSNQPQHF. Complete variable domain (other parts from reference TRBV19 and TRBJ1-5): DGGITQSPKYLFRKEGQNVTLSCEQNLNHDAMYWYRQDPGQGLRLIYYSQIVNDFQKGDIAEGYSVSREKKESFPLTVTSAQKNPTAFYLCASSPPGRGTSNQPQHFGDGTRLSIL.